One sample yielded the 21 T cell receptor beta chains listed below, sequenced in a study of regulatory T cells in long-lasting Graves disease. Arm-PCR of CDR3 regions with iRepertoire HTBI primers generated TCR beta libraries. TCRdb ran MiXCR on the multiplex PCR reads and lists one entry per CDR3 protein. This sample has roughly 260,000 distinct CDR3 sequences, with about 18% found just once. The time point was: newly diagnosed GD, antithyroid drugs for less than 3 months. From PBMCs, RNA was extracted and then used to make the TCR library. These same data were also listed under a study on T cells in Graves' hyperthyroidism and ophthalmopathy.

The sequencing here drew on peripheral blood mononuclear cells (PBMCs), taken at new diagnosis, from a patient treated with antithyroid drugs. Receptor source: a woman aged 25 to 39 with Graves disease.

This clonotype was recorded at least ten times. The chain has TRBV3-1 and TRBJ2-1; TRBD2 matches at 13 bases. Germline CDR1 LGHDT, CDR2 YNNKEL (reference sequence). The junction had 4 bases not matched to a gene; V was cut back by 3 bases and J by 2 bases. CDR3 length: 17 amino acids. CDR3 region: CASSQTSGGPPYNEQFF. The CDR3 region has the DNA TGTGCCAGCAGCCAGACTAGCGGGGGGCCACCCTACAATGAGCAGTTCTTC.

This clonotype was picked up a small number of times. The chain recombines TRBV7-9 with TRBJ1-6; a weak D match, TRBD1 (5 bases). The germline V gene has CDR1 SEHNR and CDR2 FQNEAQ (reference sequence). The CDR3 extends over 15 amino acids. V lost 1 base and J 9 bases, leaving 13 bases between the germline ends. CDR3 DNA sequence: TGTGCCAGCAGCTTAGAGGTGAAAAGGGGTTCACCCCTCCACTTT. This encodes CASSLEVKRGSPLHF.

This clonotype was seen at least ten times. The chain couples TRBV7-6 to TRBJ2-1; 10 bases fit TRBD2. The CDR3 has 17 residues. J was trimmed by 7 bases and V by 1 base; bases with no gene match: 10. Germline loops: CDR1 SGHVS, CDR2 FNYEAQ. CDR3 loop: CASSLVQSGGAGNEQFF. DNA for the CDR3: TGTGCCAGCAGCTTAGTCCAGAGCGGGGGGGCCGGGAATGAGCAGTTCTTC. The entire variable domain, with the rest obtained from reference TRBV7-6 and TRBJ2-1, is as follows: GAGVSQSPRYKVTKRGQDVALRCDPISGHVSLYWYRQALGQGPEFLTYFNYEAQQDKSGLPNDRFSAERPEGSISTLTIQRTEQRDSAMYRCASSLVQSGGAGNEQFFGPGTRLTVL.

This clonotype was observed at least ten times. V gene TRBV14 combines with J gene TRBJ1-2, with 9 positions matching TRBD1. The CDR3 is 14 amino acids. Germline CDR1 SGHDN, CDR2 FVKESK. V was clipped by 6 bases and J by 4 bases; unmatched bases: 6. The CDR3 loop is CASRRTGVIYGYTF. The DNA for the CDR3 is TGTGCCAGCAGACGGACAGGGGTAATCTATGGCTACACCTTC.

In its sample, this clonotype was seen many times. This sequence joins TRBV6-2 or TRBV6-3 and TRBJ1-6; D remains ambiguous. The germline gives CDR1 MNHEY, CDR2 SVGEGT. This CDR3 region has 12 residues. Trimming cost V 8 bases and J 6 bases, with 8 bases left between them. In DNA form, the CDR3 reads TGTGCCAGCCGGGGTCCTAATTCACCCCTCCACTTT. It codes for CASRGPNSPLHF.

This clonotype was seen many times. The V gene is TRBV18, the J gene TRBJ1-4, with 9 bases identical to TRBD1. J was trimmed by 8 bases and V by 0 bases; bases with no gene match: 4. Germline V gene lookup returns CDR1 KGHSH and CDR2 LQKENI. This CDR3 contains 15 residues. The CDR3 sequence is CASSPPGTGNEKLFF. The DNA of the CDR3 is TGTGCCAGCTCACCACCAGGGACAGGGAACGAAAAACTGTTTTTT.

A few counts support this clonotype. This chain links TRBV5-1 with TRBJ1-5, with a weak D call TRBD1 (6 bases). In germline, CDR1 is SGHRS, CDR2 YFSETQ. The CDR3 extends over 15 amino acids. V lost 4 bases and J 6 bases, leaving 17 bases between the germline ends. As DNA, the CDR3 is TGCGCCAGCAGCCCTACAGGGTTTAATGGTCAGCCCCAGCATTTT. This sequence encodes CASSPTGFNGQPQHF.

Concerning this clonotype itself: The conserved phenylalanine or tryptophan normally closing the CDR3 is absent here, so this likely arose from a read error. This chain connects TRBV12-3 or TRBV12-4 to TRBJ1-1; 10 nucleotides match TRBD1. The CDR3 extends over 14 amino acids. The CDR3 DNA sequence: TGTGCCAGCAGTTTGGACAGGGGGAACGCTGAAGCTTTCCTT. Protein sequence: CASSLDRGNAEAFL.

This clonotype was detected ten times or more. The gene calls are TRBV20-1 and TRBJ2-5; 11 bases are a match to TRBD2. Germline CDR1 reads DFQATT; CDR2 reads SNEGSKA (reference sequence). The CDR3 has 13 amino acids. Unmatched junction bases numbered 2, after V lost 5 bases and J lost 3 bases. The CDR3 DNA is TGCAGTGCTGCGACTAGCGGGGAAGAGACCCAGTACTTC. It specifies CSAATSGEETQYF.

The sample holds many counts of this clonotype. The genes are TRBV2 and TRBJ1-1, with no clear D. The CDR3 loop spans 13 amino acids. CDR1 and CDR2 (germline): SNHLY, FYNNEI. The V end lost 4 bases, the J end lost 0 bases, and 6 bases lay between the germline ends. The CDR3, as DNA: TGTGCCAGCAGTGTAAGCGTGAACACTGAAGCTTTCTTT. It is translated as CASSVSVNTEAFF.

This clonotype was seen at least ten times. The chain links TRBV12-3 or TRBV12-4 to TRBJ1-5, with D possibly TRBD1 on 5 matching bases. This CDR3 has 17 residues. V was cut by 5 bases and J by 1 base, with 18 bases left in between. Written as DNA, the CDR3 is TGTGCCAGCAGTCCAGGGTTTGGGGGGGTCAGCAATCAGCCCCAGCATTTT. It yields the protein CASSPGFGGVSNQPQHF.

This clonotype was recorded many times. The chain links TRBV20-1 to TRBJ1-1; TRBD1 agrees at 7 bases. Germline-derived CDR1 and CDR2 are DFQATT and SNEGSKA (reference sequence). This CDR3 is built from 13 residues. V shed 5 bases, J shed 4 bases, and the junction held 7 bases outside the gene matches. In DNA form, the CDR3 reads TGCAGTGCTTCTGACAGGGCGTCCACTGAAGCTTTCTTT. Protein sequence: CSASDRASTEAFF.

This chain joins TRBV9 and TRBJ1-2; D is ambiguous. Deletions cut 0 bases from V and 6 bases from J, with 9 bases between. Germline CDR1 and CDR2: SGDLS and YYNGEE. The CDR3 is 13 residues long. CDR3 sequence (DNA): TGTGCCAGCAGCGTAGGAAAGAGAGATGGCTACACCTTC. Translation gives CASSVGKRDGYTF.

This clonotype appeared many times. This rearrangement joins TRBV18 to TRBJ1-1; 7 bases map to TRBD1. CDR3 length: 15 amino acids. The J segment lost 1 base and the V segment lost 3 bases, leaving 5 bases of the junction unmatched. Per the germline V gene, CDR1 is KGHSH and CDR2 is LQKENI. Here the CDR3 reads CASSPPGQPNTEAFF. DNA for the CDR3: TGTGCCAGCTCACCGCCGGGACAGCCGAACACTGAAGCTTTCTTT.

The chain links TRBV5-1 to TRBJ2-6; TRBD2 matches 9 bases. CDR1 is SGHRS, CDR2 YFSETQ, per germline. The CDR3 consists of 16 residues. V shed 7 bases, J shed 2 bases, and the junction held 7 bases outside the gene matches. This chain's CDR3 is CASRRAGGTGANVLTF. CDR3 sequence (DNA): TGCGCCAGCCGCCGCGCGGGGGGGACTGGGGCCAACGTCCTGACTTTC. Full variable domain (rest looked up from reference TRBV5-1 and TRBJ2-6): KAGVTQTPRYLIKTRGQQVTLSCSPISGHRSVSWYQQTPGQGLQFLFEYFSETQRNKGNFPGRFSGRQFSNSRSEMNVSTLELGDSALYLCASRRAGGTGANVLTFGAGSRLTVL.

This clonotype appeared a few times. A far larger clone is one base from this, pointing to a likely read error. The rearrangement uses TRBV11-1 and TRBJ2-5; TRBD1 aligns across 7 bases. Looked up from germline, CDR1 is SGHAT and CDR2 is FQDESV (reference sequence). The CDR3 spans 14 residues. V lost 5 bases, J lost 2 bases, and 5 bases stayed unmatched. CDR3 amino acids: CASSPGQVQETQYF. DNA of the CDR3: TGTGCCAGCAGCCCCGGACAGGTACAAGAGACCCAGTACTTC. The complete variable domain, with remaining parts taken from reference TRBV11-1 and TRBJ2-5, reads EAEVAQSPRYKITEKSQAVAFWCDPISGHATLYWYRQILGQGPELLVQFQDESVVDDSQLPKDRFSAERLKGVDSTLKIQPAELGDSAMYLCASSPGQVQETQYFGPGTRLLVL.

This clonotype was counted ten times or more. V and J are TRBV5-1 and TRBJ2-1; 7 bases fit TRBD1. The CDR3 has 15 amino acids. The J segment lost 7 bases and the V segment lost 4 bases, leaving 11 bases of the junction unmatched. Germline-derived CDR1 and CDR2 are SGHRS and YFSETQ. In DNA form, the CDR3 reads TGCGCCAGCAGCGTAATCAGGGGGACCGCTAATGAGCAGTTCTTC. Translating gives CASSVIRGTANEQFF.

This clonotype has more than one count but fewer than ten. The chain has TRBV18 and TRBJ1-1, with D possibly being TRBD1 (5 bases). V lost 5 bases and J 0 bases, leaving 13 bases between the germline ends. CDR3 length equals 15 residues. Germline V gene sequence: CDR1 KGHSH, CDR2 LQKENI. The CDR3 coding sequence is TGTGCCAGCTCATTCCAGGGCGGTTTGAACACTGAAGCTTTCTTT. Its translation is CASSFQGGLNTEAFF.

This clonotype was picked up many times. The chain is built from TRBV20-1 and TRBJ1-6, with D hard to call. The CDR3 runs to 10 residues. In germline, CDR1 is DFQATT, CDR2 SNEGSKA (reference sequence). The V and J ends lost 3 bases and 16 bases respectively, with 10 bases between them. The CDR3 DNA follows: TGCAGTGCTAGCGCCACGGGACTCCACTTT. Translating it yields CSASATGLHF.

This clonotype was counted many times. The chain joins TRBV12-3 or TRBV12-4 to TRBJ2-2, with no clear D. CDR3 length: 15 amino acids. V was cut by 6 bases and J by 4 bases, with 15 bases left in between. For the CDR3, the DNA is TGTGCCAGCAGAGCCGGCGGTCCGGGCACCGGGGAGCTGTTTTTT. Translation: CASRAGGPGTGELFF.

Many counts were recorded for this clonotype. The J gene is TRBJ2-2, the V gene TRBV12-3 or TRBV12-4; D possibly corresponds to TRBD2 (6 bases). This CDR3 has 13 amino acids. V lost 8 bases, J lost 6 bases, and 13 bases lay in between. This CDR3 reads CASGWEVAGELFF. CDR3 DNA: TGTGCCAGCGGGTGGGAGGTAGCCGGGGAGCTGTTTTTT.